These 3 T cell receptor beta chains came from one sample sequenced in a study of cytomegalovirus exposure and HLA in healthy donors. PCR was performed using 60 Vbeta and 13 Jbeta primers. Assay used: immunoSEQ multiplex PCR; TCRdb lists only in-frame clones, some missing. This table holds about 86,000 clones, roughly 73% found once. The source material was PBMCs. Every receptor here comes from a male donor in good health and CMV-seropositive.

This chain connects TRBV6-1 to TRBJ2-5; 10 bases agree with TRBD1. CDR3 size: 14 residues. The germline V gene encodes CDR1 MNHNS and CDR2 SASEGT. With 6 bases clipped from V and 5 bases from J, the junction kept 6 bases outside the gene matches. The chain's CDR3 is CASRTGGDAETQYF. CDR3 coding DNA: TGTGCCAGCAGGACAGGGGGCGACGCCGAGACCCAGTACTTC.

The chain links TRBV7-3 to TRBJ2-1, with D unresolved. This CDR3 comprises 12 residues. Between the trimmed V and J ends, which lost 1 base and 6 bases, there was a span of 4 bases. The germline CDR1 and CDR2 sequences are SGHTA and FQGTGA. CDR3 residues: CASSLNSNEQFF. The CDR3 nucleotides are TGTGCCAGCAGCTTAAACAGCAATGAGCAGTTCTTC.

This chain joins TRBV7-9 and TRBJ1-1; 8 nucleotides agree with TRBD1. The length of the CDR3 is 17 residues. The ends lost 5 bases at V and 4 bases at J; junction bases unmatched: 15. Looked up from germline, CDR1 is SEHNR and CDR2 is FQNEAQ (reference sequence). CDR3 protein: CASSHPLGAGGSTEAFF. The CDR3 bases are TGTGCCAGCAGCCATCCGTTGGGGGCAGGGGGCTCCACTGAAGCTTTCTTT.